These 32 T cell receptor beta chains were all obtained from the same sample, sequenced in a study of blood T cell repertoires in COVID-19. The table came from immunoSEQ multiplex PCR; TCRdb's copy has only in-frame clones and leaves some out. This sample has about 16,000 clones, with roughly nine tenths found just once. The source material was peripheral blood. Every receptor here comes from a man aged 60-69 years with acute or convalescent COVID-19.

This sequence joins TRBV4-2 and TRBJ2-3, with 8 bases matching TRBD2. V trimming: 0 bases; J trimming: 4 bases; junction bases outside the gene matches: 9. The CDR3 runs to 17 residues. CDR1 and CDR2 from the germline V gene are LGHNA and YNFKEQ. CDR3 sequence reads: CASSQDLTGGPPDTQYF. The CDR3 DNA is TGTGCCAGCAGCCAAGATCTTACGGGAGGGCCGCCAGATACGCAGTATTTT.

The CDR3 DNA follows: TGTGCCAGCAGCCAGAACCGGGACACTGAAGCTTTCTTT. It is translated as CASSQNRDTEAFF. The V and J genes are TRBV12-3 or TRBV12-4 and TRBJ1-1; D remains unclear. This CDR3 has 13 residues. V lost 6 bases, J lost 3 bases, and 11 bases lay in between.

The V and J genes are TRBV7-2 and TRBJ2-1; D is undetermined. V was trimmed by 1 base and J by 0 bases, leaving 7 bases between them. CDR1 and CDR2 from the germline V gene are SGHTA and FQGNSA. CDR3 length: 15 residues. The CDR3 loop reads CASSLDPGSYNEQFF. The CDR3 DNA follows: TGTGCCAGCAGCTTAGATCCAGGCTCCTACAATGAGCAGTTCTTC.

This chain joins TRBV6-5 and TRBJ2-3; TRBD2 aligns across 7 bases. The CDR3 totals 14 residues. With V trimmed by 7 bases and J by 1 base, 5 bases remained unmatched. CDR1 and CDR2 (germline): MNHEY, SVGAGI. In nucleotides, the CDR3 is TGTGCCAGCAAAGTGGGAGGGGGCACAGATACGCAGTATTTT. Translating gives CASKVGGGTDTQYF.

The CDR3 nucleotides read TGCAGTGCCCTGAGCACAGATACGCAGTATTTT. This gives the protein CSALSTDTQYF. The chain couples TRBV20-1 to TRBJ2-3; unclear D gene. V was cut by 6 bases and J by 0 bases, with 4 bases left in between. The CDR3 contains 11 residues. Germline V gives CDR1 DFQATT, CDR2 SNEGSKA (reference sequence).

This rearrangement joins TRBV29-1 to TRBJ1-1; no firm D call. CDR1 is SQVTM and CDR2 is ANQGSEA in the germline V gene. V gave up 5 bases and J gave up 1 base, with 8 bases separating them. CDR3 length equals 12 residues. The CDR3 here is CSVSSWNTEAFF. The CDR3 DNA reads TGCAGCGTTTCTTCTTGGAACACTGAAGCTTTCTTT.

The rearrangement uses TRBV3-1 (or the pseudogene TRBV3-2) and TRBJ2-5; D is unresolved. This CDR3 has 16 residues. Germline V lookup: CDR1 LGHDT, CDR2 YNNKEL (reference sequence). V lost 1 base to trimming and J lost 3 bases, with 15 bases between them. The CDR3 is CASSQGAVQQKETQYF. The DNA of the CDR3 is TGTGCCAGCAGCCAAGGAGCTGTACAGCAAAAAGAGACCCAGTACTTC.

The gene calls are TRBV3-1 (or the pseudogene TRBV3-2) and TRBJ1-1; D perhaps matches TRBD1 (5 bases). V was pared by 4 bases and J by 4 bases, with 13 bases between. Germline loops: CDR1 LGHDT, CDR2 YNNKEL (reference sequence). This CDR3 contains 14 residues. The CDR3 DNA reads TGTGCCAGCAGCCCCGGGGGTCGAGCCACTGAAGCTTTCTTT. Protein product: CASSPGGRATEAFF.

The rearrangement uses TRBV30 and TRBJ1-2; TRBD1 matches 7 bases. The CDR3 spans 15 residues. V lost 2 bases to trimming and J lost 4 bases; unmatched junction nucleotides: 10. Looked up from germline, CDR1 is GTSNPN and CDR2 is SVGIG (reference sequence). In DNA form, the CDR3 reads TGTGCCTGGAGTCCAGGAGGGGGCCGGTCCTATGGCTACACCTTC. It encodes CAWSPGGGRSYGYTF.

V and J are TRBV19 and TRBJ1-3, with D uncertain. This CDR3 is 14 amino acids long. Germline V lookup: CDR1 LNHDA, CDR2 SQIVND (reference sequence). V was trimmed by 3 bases and J by 0 bases, leaving 6 bases between them. The CDR3 nucleotides read TGTGCCAGTAGTATTGGGCTCTCTGGAAACACCATATATTTT. Its translation is CASSIGLSGNTIYF.

The V call is TRBV19, the J call TRBJ2-7, with 9 bases aligning to TRBD2. This CDR3 is built from 15 residues. The trim removed 3 bases at V and 5 bases at J, leaving 8 bases unmatched. CDR1 LNHDA and CDR2 SQIVND come from the germline V gene (reference sequence). CDR3: CASSIASLAGHEQYF. The CDR3 region has the DNA TGTGCCAGTAGTATCGCGTCACTAGCGGGCCACGAGCAGTACTTC.

The chain recombines TRBV6-1 with TRBJ2-5, with TRBD2 matching 11 bases. Germline CDR1 MNHNS, CDR2 SASEGT. V lost 3 bases and J lost 4; bases outside the gene matches: 4. The CDR3 has 15 amino acids. CDR3 sequence (DNA): TGTGCCAGCAGTGAGGTAGCGGGGGGGCTAGAGACCCAGTACTTC. This codes for CASSEVAGGLETQYF.

The chain uses TRBV10-3 and TRBJ2-5; 8 bases are shared with TRBD1. The germline V gene encodes CDR1 ENHRY and CDR2 SYGVKD. The CDR3 is 16 residues long. V dropped 4 bases and J dropped 5; count of bases not matched to a gene: 12. CDR3 in amino acids: CAISGRTGINTETQYF. The CDR3 nucleotides read TGTGCCATCAGTGGTCGGACAGGGATTAATACGGAGACCCAGTACTTC.

The rearrangement uses TRBV7-9 and TRBJ2-1, with 8 bases lining up with TRBD2. CDR1 is SEHNR and CDR2 is FQNEAQ in the germline V gene (reference sequence). V gave up 4 bases and J gave up 16 bases; unmatched junction bases: 12. The CDR3 totals 13 residues. The CDR3 region is CASSSTGGPRFFF. CDR3 nucleotide sequence: TGTGCCAGCAGCTCCACGGGGGGGCCGAGATTTTTCTTC. Supplemented by reference TRBV7-9 and TRBJ2-1, the full variable domain reads DTGVSQNPRHKITKRGQNVTFRCDPISEHNRLYWYRQTLGQGPEFLTYFQNEAQLEKSRLLSDRFSAERPKGSFSTLEIQRTEQGDSAMYLCASSSTGGPRFFFGPGTRLTVL.

This clone was found once. The rearrangement links TRBV3-1 (or the pseudogene TRBV3-2) to TRBJ2-5; no clear D. The V gene lost 4 bases and the J gene lost 6 bases, with 18 bases spanning the gap. Germline-derived CDR1 and CDR2 are LGHDT and YNNKEL (reference sequence). This CDR3 is 15 amino acids long. For the CDR3, the DNA is TGTGCCAGCAGCCTCCTCGTGACACCACTGCAGACCCAGTACTTC. It yields the protein CASSLLVTPLQTQYF.

The V gene is TRBV25-1, the J gene TRBJ2-7, with D possibly being TRBD1 (5 bases). The germline CDR1 and CDR2 sequences are MGHDK and SYGVNS. The CDR3 runs 13 residues. V was cut by 3 bases and J by 3 bases, with 9 bases left in between. The CDR3: CASSDRGNYEQYF. CDR3 DNA sequence: TGTGCCAGCAGTGATAGGGGAAACTACGAGCAGTACTTC.

The rearrangement links TRBV4-2 to TRBJ2-1, with D tentatively TRBD2 (6 bases). V shed 0 bases and J shed 6 bases, with 9 bases lying between them. Germline assignment: CDR1 LGHNA and CDR2 YNFKEQ. The CDR3 covers 14 residues. Here the CDR3 DNA reads TGTGCCAGCAGCCAAGATCGGGAGCCCAATGAGCAGTTCTTC. Protein product: CASSQDREPNEQFF.

The V gene is TRBV13, the J gene TRBJ2-7; the D gene is possibly TRBD2 (6 bases). CDR1 PRHDT and CDR2 FYEKMQ come from the germline V gene (reference sequence). V was clipped by 5 bases and J by 5 bases, with 16 bases between them. This CDR3 has 14 residues. The CDR3 here is CASSRQRTTNEQYF. The CDR3 DNA sequence: TGTGCCAGCAGCCGACAGCGGACTACCAACGAGCAGTACTTC. The entire variable domain, with the rest obtained from reference TRBV13 and TRBJ2-7, is as follows: AAGVIQSPRHLIKEKRETATLKCYPIPRHDTVYWYQQGPGQDPQFLISFYEKMQSDKGSIPDRFSAQQFSDYHSELNMSSLELGDSALYFCASSRQRTTNEQYFGPGTRLTVT.

The chain links TRBV7-9 to TRBJ2-6, with unresolved D. The germline V gene encodes CDR1 SEHNR and CDR2 FQNEAQ (reference sequence). V lost 6 bases to trimming and J lost 1 base, with 13 bases between them. The CDR3 spans 16 residues. The CDR3 bases are TGTGCCAGCAGTTCCGACACGATTTCTGGGGCCAACGTCCTGACTTTC. This codes for CASSSDTISGANVLTF.

V usage is TRBV4-2 and J usage is TRBJ2-1; D is unclear. Germline loops: CDR1 LGHNA, CDR2 YNFKEQ. The CDR3 is 11 amino acids. Trimming stripped 1 base from V and 8 bases from J, with 3 bases between. CDR3: CASSQADEQFF. The DNA for the CDR3 is TGTGCCAGCAGCCAAGCGGATGAGCAGTTCTTC.

V is TRBV5-6 and J is TRBJ2-1; 7 positions match TRBD2. Trimming removed 2 bases from V and 12 bases from J; junction bases left unmatched: 8. The CDR3 covers 13 residues. Germline V lookup: CDR1 SGHDT, CDR2 YYEEEE. As DNA, the CDR3 is TGTGCCAGCAGCTTCCCGGGGGGATCAGGGCAGTTCTTC. As protein: CASSFPGGSGQFF.

The chain joins TRBV25-1 to TRBJ2-7; D ambiguous. The germline V gene encodes CDR1 MGHDK and CDR2 SYGVNS. CDR3 length: 13 residues. V was cut by 2 bases and J by 1 base, with 6 bases left in between. CDR3 region: CASSEGRSYEQYF. The CDR3 DNA reads TGTGCCAGCAGTGAAGGGCGTTCCTACGAGCAGTACTTC.

The rearrangement uses TRBV7-9 and TRBJ1-5; a weak D match, TRBD1 (6 bases). Germline values: CDR1 SEHNR, CDR2 FQNEAQ (reference sequence). This CDR3 contains 15 residues. Deletions cut 5 bases from V and 2 bases from J, with 13 bases between. Written as DNA, the CDR3 is TGTGCCAGCAGCATGACAGGTCATGGCAATCAGCCCCAGCATTTT. As protein: CASSMTGHGNQPQHF.

The chain recombines TRBV18 with TRBJ1-4, with unresolved D. This CDR3 spans 16 amino acids. Germline V gene lookup returns CDR1 KGHSH and CDR2 LQKENI. V lost 6 bases and J 0 bases, leaving 14 bases between the germline ends. Here the CDR3 DNA reads TGTGCCAGCTCGGAAACAGCACCCGCAACTAATGAAAAACTGTTTTTT. This gives the protein CASSETAPATNEKLFF.

The gene calls are TRBV5-1 and TRBJ2-2, with TRBD2 identical over 8 bases. V trimming: 0 bases; J trimming: 5 bases; junction bases outside the gene matches: 9. This CDR3 contains 17 residues. CDR1 is SGHRS, CDR2 YFSETQ, per germline. The CDR3 region has the DNA TGCGCCAGCAGCTTGGCCGTGGGGAGCGGGGGAACCGGGGAGCTGTTTTTT. The encoded protein is CASSLAVGSGGTGELFF.

This clone was detected only once. The V gene is TRBV21-1, the J gene TRBJ2-7; the table's D call, TRBD2, was not checked against the DNA. TRBV21-1 is given as a pseudogene. This CDR3 region has 15 residues. The CDR3 loop reads CASSKVVAGNYEQYF. The CDR3 bases are TGTGCCAGCAGCAAAGTTGTAGCGGGAAACTACGAGCAGTACTTC.

CDR3: CASSLTGQRSYEQYF. Written as DNA, the CDR3 is TGTGCCAGCAGCTTAACGGGACAGAGGTCCTACGAGCAGTACTTC. This chain joins TRBV7-3 and TRBJ2-7, with 7 bases identical to TRBD1. Germline V gene lookup returns CDR1 SGHTA and CDR2 FQGTGA. The V segment lost 0 bases and the J segment 1 base; nucleotides outside the gene matches: 3. The CDR3 is 15 residues long.

The V gene is TRBV5-1, the J gene TRBJ2-2; no clear D gene. Germline CDR1 is SGHRS and CDR2 is YFSETQ. Trimming cost V 0 bases and J 3 bases, with 6 bases left between them. This CDR3 region has 14 residues. CDR3 protein: CASSLDRDTGELFF. The DNA of the CDR3 is TGCGCCAGCAGCTTGGACCGGGACACCGGGGAGCTGTTTTTT.

The chain couples TRBV5-1 to TRBJ2-7, with 9 positions matching TRBD1. The CDR3 extends over 16 amino acids. Germline V gene sequence: CDR1 SGHRS, CDR2 YFSETQ. Losses at the gene ends were 0 bases for V and 1 base for J; bases not matched to a gene: 5. CDR3 region: CASSLDRGRVSYEQYF. The CDR3 DNA reads as TGCGCCAGCAGCTTGGACAGGGGGCGCGTGTCCTACGAGCAGTACTTC. The full variable domain, completed using reference TRBV5-1 and TRBJ2-7, is KAGVTQTPRYLIKTRGQQVTLSCSPISGHRSVSWYQQTPGQGLQFLFEYFSETQRNKGNFPGRFSGRQFSNSRSEMNVSTLELGDSALYLCASSLDRGRVSYEQYFGPGTRLTVT.

The rearrangement joins TRBV18 to TRBJ1-3; tentatively, D is TRBD1 (6 bases). CDR3 length: 15 residues. V lost 3 bases and J 4 bases, leaving 13 bases between the germline ends. From germline, CDR1 is KGHSH and CDR2 LQKENI. In nucleotides, the CDR3 is TGTGCCAGCTCACCGGGATCCGACAGGGGAAACACCATATATTTT. As protein: CASSPGSDRGNTIYF.

The CDR3, as DNA: TGCGCCAGCAGTATCGGTACGAACACTGAAGCTTTCTTT. This sequence encodes CASSIGTNTEAFF. The chain couples TRBV5-1 to TRBJ1-1; no clear D. There are 13 residues in the CDR3. Trimming removed 5 bases from V and 1 base from J, with 9 bases in between. Per germline, CDR1 SGHRS and CDR2 YFSETQ.

The rearrangement links TRBV9 to TRBJ2-7, with D tentatively TRBD1 (5 bases). This CDR3 region has 18 residues. V was trimmed by 4 bases and J by 6 bases, leaving 29 bases between them. The V gene's germline CDR1 is SGDLS and CDR2 YYNGEE. The CDR3 DNA sequence: TGTGCCAGCAGCCCCTCAGTCACAGGCTCAGTCCCCTCCGGCGAGCAGTACTTC. Its protein product is CASSPSVTGSVPSGEQYF.